This passage covers 7 T cell receptor beta chains from one sample sequenced in a study of immune reconstitution after stem cell transplant in scleroderma. Via MiXCR, TCRdb re-called the RT-PCR reads, giving one row per CDR3 protein. This sample carries fewer than 3,000 distinct CDR3 sequences, 6.4% of them seen once, and the ten largest clones take 20% to 25%. Sampling was done before or after autologous hematopoietic stem cell transplantation (not recorded which). These receptors came from a female donor with systemic sclerosis.

By share, this clonotype counts as medium-sized. V usage is TRBV6-5 and J usage is TRBJ2-5, with a possible D match to TRBD1 (6 bases). This CDR3 has 12 residues. The ends were cut back, 6 bases at V and 1 base at J, with 6 bases in the middle. Per germline, CDR1 MNHEY and CDR2 SVGAGI. The CDR3: CASRDSQETQYF. CDR3 DNA: TGTGCCAGCAGGGACAGCCAAGAGACCCAGTACTTC.

By share of the sample, this clonotype is medium-sized. This chain joins TRBV7-2 and TRBJ1-3; D is ambiguous. The germline gives CDR1 SGHTA, CDR2 FQGNSA. The CDR3 contains 18 residues. Trimming shortened V by 2 bases and J by 0 bases, and 17 bases separated the two germline ends. Here the CDR3 reads CASSLRERYPLSGNTIYF. CDR3 DNA sequence: TGTGCCAGCAGCTTACGGGAGCGCTATCCCCTCTCTGGAAACACCATATATTTT.

In its sample, this clonotype ranks as medium-sized. The genes are TRBV6-1 and TRBJ2-7; D is ambiguous. Trimming cost V 8 bases and J 7 bases, with 6 bases left between them. The CDR3 has 9 amino acids. The germline V gene encodes CDR1 MNHNS and CDR2 SASEGT. The CDR3 DNA reads as TGTGCCAGCGGGTCAGAGCAGTACTTC. Translated, it gives CASGSEQYF.

This rearrangement joins TRBV6-1 to TRBJ2-5; possible D gene TRBD1, 5 bases. CDR3 size: 15 residues. V was pared by 1 base and J by 7 bases, with 16 bases between. Germline V gene data show CDR1 as MNHNS and CDR2 as SASEGT. CDR3 in amino acids: CASSEVGRFGGTQYF. The CDR3 DNA sequence: TGTGCCAGCAGTGAAGTGGGGCGATTCGGTGGGACCCAGTACTTC.

There are a few counts of this clonotype. The CDR3 is CSVPEIIEQFF. CDR3 coding DNA: TGCAGCGTCCCAGAGATAATTGAGCAGTTCTTC. The V and J genes are TRBV29-1 and TRBJ2-1; no reliable D call. Germline CDR1 reads SQVTM; CDR2 reads ANQGSEA. The CDR3 covers 11 residues. Trimming took off 6 bases at V and 9 bases at J, with 12 bases between the two ends.

This clonotype is medium-sized by share. The chain uses TRBV20-1 and TRBJ2-6; no definite D call. V lost 5 bases, J lost 0 bases, and 11 bases lay in between. The CDR3 is 15 amino acids. Germline V gene lookup returns CDR1 DFQATT and CDR2 SNEGSKA (reference sequence). CDR3 in DNA: TGCAGTGCTCCGCCCGGCGGCTCTGGGGCCAACGTCCTGACTTTC. It is translated as CSAPPGGSGANVLTF.

This rearrangement joins TRBV5-1 to TRBJ2-7, with D perhaps TRBD1 (6 bases). This CDR3 is built from 14 residues. The V end was cut by 3 bases, the J end by 5 bases, with 15 bases between. Per the germline V gene, CDR1 is SGHRS and CDR2 is YFSETQ. In DNA, the CDR3 is TGCGCCAGCAGCTCGTATTGGACAGCCAACGAGCAGTACTTC. Translating gives CASSSYWTANEQYF.